Listed below are T cell receptor beta chains from one sample, sequenced in a study of T cells in Graves' hyperthyroidism and ophthalmopathy. TCRdb re-derived calls from the multiplex PCR reads in MiXCR, one entry per CDR3 protein. Found here are around 520,000 distinct CDR3 sequences, roughly 25% of them singletons; the top ten hold over 9%. The sample taken for sequencing was blood. The receptors were gathered from a woman aged 25 to 39 with Graves' ophthalmopathy. CDR3s include the opening cysteine and the closing phenylalanine or tryptophan. A D gene is named only where the DNA matches it firmly. The listing skips clone size in some rows; elsewhere it reads once, few, many or a size class.

length,V,size,D,J,DNA,CDR3
16,TRBV2,-,TRBD1,TRBJ2-4,TGTGCCAGCAGAGTGGACAGGGGAGGGACAAAAAACATTAAGTACTTC,CASRVDRGGTKNIKYF
13,TRBV20-1,once,-,TRBJ1-5,TGCAGTGCTAGAGACACAGCCGAGGGGCCCCAGCATTTT,CSARDTAEGPQHF
14,TRBV6-1,-,-,TRBJ2-6,TGTGCCAGCACCCAATACTCTGGGGCCAACGTCCTGACTTTC,CASTQYSGANVLTF
19,TRBV12-3/TRBV12-4,-,TRBD2,TRBJ2-2,TGTGCCAGCAGTTCGGGACTAGCGGGAGGGCCAGACCGATTCTGGGAGCTGTTTTTT,CASSSGLAGGPDRFWELFF
14,TRBV6-5,many,TRBD1,TRBJ1-2,TGTGCCAGCAGTAGGGACAGGGGGATCGGTGGCTACACCTTC,CASSRDRGIGGYTF
16,TRBV4-1,-,-,TRBJ1-6,TGCGCCAGCAGCCAAGGACAGCATAGCGGCTATTCACCCCTCCACTTT,CASSQGQHSGYSPLHF
15,TRBV29-1,many,-,TRBJ1-2,TGCAGCGTCGCCATACAGGGAAGATCCTCCTATGGCTACACCTTC,CSVAIQGRSSYGYTF
14,TRBV27,many,TRBD1,TRBJ1-1,TGTGCCAGTTTGCCAGGGGGCCGCGGTTCTGAAGCTTTCTTT,CASLPGGRGSEAFF
14,TRBV6-1,-,TRBD2,TRBJ2-5,TGTGCCAGCAGTGTAGAACGCGGGGGAGAGACCCAGTACTTC,CASSVERGGETQYF
12,TRBV6-1,many,-,TRBJ1-5,TGTGCCAGCATGCAGCCCAATCAGCCCCAGCATTTT,CASMQPNQPQHF
15,TRBV7-9,few,-,TRBJ1-2,TGTGCCAGCAGCTTAGATACACCCGCGATCTATGGCTACACCTTC,CASSLDTPAIYGYTF
14,TRBV7-2,many,-,TRBJ1-2,TGTGCCAGCAGCCCCTGGCTAGCTAACTATGGCTACACCTTC,CASSPWLANYGYTF
16,TRBV4-3,few,TRBD2,TRBJ2-5,TGCGCCAGCAGCCAATCACTAGCGGGGGCACAAGAGACCCAGTACTTC,CASSQSLAGAQETQYF
13,TRBV7-9,many,-,TRBJ1-1,TGTGCCAGCGCGGCAGCTATGAACACTGAAGCTTTCTTT,CASAAAMNTEAFF
12,TRBV30,many,-,TRBJ2-7,TGTGCCTGGAGGGCTGCAGCCTACGAGCAGTACTTC,CAWRAAAYEQYF
14,TRBV20-1,few,TRBD1,TRBJ2-3,TGCAGTGCCCAGGTAGGGGGCCTCACAGATACGCAGTATTTT,CSAQVGGLTDTQYF